The clone carrying this T cell receptor beta chain was seen a few times. The sample originates from a study of blood T cells in healthy people across ages. Together with a sample-barcoded 5' primer, a J-beta primer mix was included in a second PCR lasting about 6 to 11 cycles. Via MiXCR, TCRdb re-called the 5' RACE reads, giving one row per CDR3 protein. In the table there are 1 million to 1.2 million distinct CDR3 sequences, under 40% of which are singletons. Germline V gene data show CDR1 as DFQATT and CDR2 as SNEGSKA (reference sequence). V gave up 7 bases and J gave up 3 bases, with 10 bases separating them. There are 11 residues in the CDR3.

This sequence joins TRBV20-1 and TRBJ2-7; D is undetermined. This clonotype was obtained from a man younger than 30 in good health. Input material: blood. The CDR3 nucleotides are TGCAGTGGCCGCACAGACTACGAGCAGTACTTC. Its translation: CSGRTDYEQYF.